This T cell receptor beta chain came from a study of T cells in Graves' hyperthyroidism and ophthalmopathy. Overall study: Peripheral blood specimens were obtained at initial diagnosis, prior to any treatment. Study observations and caveats: A 13 V-J model separated ophthalmopathy from stable hyperthyroidism.

Clinical Activity Scores of at least 3, NOSPECS grades of at least 4 and durations under 3 months characterized ophthalmopathy patients. Patients were excluded for uncontrolled infection, other autoimmune disease, pregnancy or lactation. With regard to this clonotype: Its target is not known. The germline gene is not matched at one end of the junction; a read error may be the cause.

TCR beta CDR3 regions were amplified from RNA. The study used the HTBI primer set for a first-round RT-PCR of the TCR CDR3. MiXCR was run by TCRdb on the multiplex PCR reads, yielding one entry per CDR3 protein. The profile shows about 290,000 distinct CDR3 sequences, around 20% of them singletons. The TCR comes from a man aged 50-60 years with Graves' ophthalmopathy. Specimen: blood.

CDR3 amino acids: CSAERGSMNTEAFF. CDR3 coding DNA: TGCAGCGCTGAACGGGGGTCGATGAACACTGAAGCTTTCTTT. The V gene is TRBV29-1, the J gene TRBJ1-1; the D gene is possibly TRBD1 (5 bases). The germline gives CDR1 SQVTM, CDR2 ANQGSEA. The CDR3 contains 14 residues.